What follows are 22 T cell receptor beta chains derived from one specimen sequenced in a study of high-grade serous ovarian cancer treatment subgroups. The method was immunoSEQ multiplex PCR; TCRdb's version includes in-frame clones alone and lacks a portion of them. The sample includes 35,000 to 45,000 clones, around 80% seen only once; the top ten take roughly 3.2%. Tumor samples were obtained before definitive surgery or chemotherapy. Input material: tumor tissue. The receptors here all came from a human donor with high-grade serous ovarian cancer.

This clone was seen a handful of times. The gene calls are TRBV19 and TRBJ2-7; TRBD1 matches at 8 bases. Unmatched junction bases numbered 9, after V lost 9 bases and J lost 2 bases. This CDR3 is 14 amino acids long. CDR1 is LNHDA, CDR2 SQIVND, per germline (reference sequence). The CDR3 nucleotides are TGTGCCAGGACCCCAGGGGGCTTTACCTACGAGCAGTACTTC. Amino acid sequence: CARTPGGFTYEQYF.

V gene TRBV5-4 combines with J gene TRBJ1-2; D unresolved. V was shortened by 0 bases and J by 4 bases, with 19 bases between the two germline ends. Germline-derived CDR1 and CDR2 are SGHNT and YYREEE (reference sequence). This CDR3 comprises 17 residues. The CDR3 spells CASSLEGTRTLFYGYTF. CDR3 nucleotide sequence: TGTGCCAGCAGCTTGGAGGGTACGAGAACTTTATTCTATGGCTACACCTTC.

About this clone itself: Distinct nucleotide sequences in the sample also encode this CDR3. The genes are TRBV6-6 and TRBJ1-4, with unresolved D. Germline V gives CDR1 MNHNY, CDR2 SVGAGI (reference sequence). V shed 3 bases and J shed 7 bases, with 12 bases lying between them. This CDR3 contains 14 residues. The CDR3 sequence is CASSYGGFGEKLFF. The CDR3 nucleotides read TGTGCCAGCAGTTATGGAGGATTCGGTGAAAAACTGTTTTTT.

V is TRBV5-4 and J is TRBJ2-4; D is perhaps TRBD1 (5 bases). The ends were cut back, 2 bases at V and 7 bases at J, with 7 bases in the middle. Germline CDR1 is SGHNT and CDR2 is YYREEE (reference sequence). The CDR3 is 12 residues long. CDR3 protein: CASSLDSNIQYF. DNA for the CDR3: TGTGCCAGCAGCTTAGACAGCAACATTCAGTACTTC.

This clone was detected a few times. V gene TRBV5-1 combines with J gene TRBJ1-1; 7 bases fit TRBD1. The CDR3 is made up of 14 amino acids. Unmatched junction bases numbered 5, after V lost 3 bases and J lost 3 bases. Germline CDR1 SGHRS, CDR2 YFSETQ. The CDR3 here is CASSSIRGDTEAFF. CDR3 bases: TGCGCCAGCAGCTCGATCAGGGGGGACACTGAAGCTTTCTTT.

The chain links TRBV7-6 to TRBJ1-3; a possible D gene is TRBD1 (5 bases). This CDR3 contains 16 residues. Germline assignment: CDR1 SGHVS and CDR2 FNYEAQ. V was clipped by 1 base and J by 6 bases, with 16 bases between them. CDR3 coding DNA: TGTGCCAGCAGCTTAGAGTCAGGGACGGGAGTAAACACCATATATTTT. This encodes CASSLESGTGVNTIYF.

The table lists this clone with a few counts. V gene TRBV10-3 combines with J gene TRBJ2-1; D is perhaps TRBD2 (6 bases). This CDR3 contains 14 residues. Trimming shortened V by 7 bases and J by 0 bases, and 10 bases separated the two germline ends. The germline gives CDR1 ENHRY, CDR2 SYGVKD. CDR3 residues: CAITPGSSYNEQFF. Here the CDR3 DNA reads TGTGCCATCACTCCCGGGAGCTCCTACAATGAGCAGTTCTTC.

The chain links TRBV7-2 to TRBJ2-4; tentatively, D is TRBD1 (7 bases). The germline V and J ends were trimmed by 1 base and 0 bases, with 13 bases remaining between them. Germline CDR1 is SGHTA and CDR2 is FQGNSA. This CDR3 spans 17 amino acids. The CDR3 here is CASSLERQGGAKNIQYF. The DNA for the CDR3 is TGTGCCAGCAGCTTAGAGCGTCAGGGGGGAGCCAAAAACATTCAGTACTTC.

This chain links TRBV7-9 with TRBJ1-2, with TRBD1 identical over 9 bases. Per germline, CDR1 SEHNR and CDR2 FQNEAQ (reference sequence). The length of the CDR3 is 14 residues. The V and J ends lost 5 bases and 8 bases, in that order; junction bases with no gene match: 9. The CDR3 DNA follows: TGTGCCAGCAGCCTGAGGGGACAGGGCGGCGGCTACACCTTC. Its protein product is CASSLRGQGGGYTF.

The CDR3 reads CASRRQAGNTIYF. In DNA, the CDR3 is TGTGCCAGCCGGAGACAGGCTGGAAACACCATATATTTT. The chain carries TRBV28 and TRBJ1-3, with a tentative D call TRBD1 (6 bases). The CDR3 contains 13 residues. Germline CDR1 reads MDHEN; CDR2 reads SYDVKM. Trimming shortened V by 8 bases and J by 2 bases, and 10 bases separated the two germline ends.

The rearrangement uses TRBV9 and TRBJ2-7; no clear D gene. This CDR3 has 14 residues. CDR1 and CDR2 from the germline V gene are SGDLS and YYNGEE. V was pared by 4 bases and J by 0 bases, with 11 bases between. The CDR3 region is CASSPWASSYEQYF. DNA for the CDR3: TGTGCCAGCAGCCCCTGGGCTAGCTCCTACGAGCAGTACTTC.

The chain combines TRBV5-4 with TRBJ2-3; a weak D match, TRBD2 (6 bases). This CDR3 is 14 amino acids long. Trimming left V 6 bases short and J 4 bases short, with 15 bases between. Germline V gene lookup returns CDR1 SGHNT and CDR2 YYREEE (reference sequence). CDR3 DNA: TGTGCCAGCAAGGAGGGGTTTGGCGCAGATACGCAGTATTTT. Translating it yields CASKEGFGADTQYF.

This chain joins TRBV30 and TRBJ1-4, with D possibly being TRBD1 (5 bases). The V and J ends lost 3 bases and 4 bases respectively, with 9 bases between them. The CDR3 totals 13 residues. The germline V gene has CDR1 GTSNPN and CDR2 SVGIG (reference sequence). CDR3 amino acids: CAWSRQGNEKLFF. DNA of the CDR3: TGTGCCTGGAGCCGGCAGGGTAATGAAAAACTGTTTTTT.

The chain is built from TRBV27 and TRBJ2-1; TRBD2 agrees at 7 bases. This CDR3 has 14 amino acids. Germline V gives CDR1 MNHEY, CDR2 SMNVEV (reference sequence). With 2 bases clipped from V and 7 bases from J, the junction kept 5 bases outside the gene matches. CDR3 sequence reads: CASSLAGDWNEQFF. DNA of the CDR3: TGTGCCAGCAGTTTAGCGGGAGATTGGAATGAGCAGTTCTTC.

This clone has only a few counts. This chain links TRBV19 with TRBJ1-3; D is perhaps TRBD1 (5 bases). V was trimmed by 5 bases and J by 0 bases, leaving 14 bases between them. CDR3 size: 16 residues. Germline values: CDR1 LNHDA, CDR2 SQIVND (reference sequence). Written as DNA, the CDR3 is TGTGCCAGTAGTCCCAAGGGGTCACTCTCTGGAAACACCATATATTTT. Translation: CASSPKGSLSGNTIYF.

This clone was found once. The gene calls are TRBV9 and TRBJ1-1, with D possibly TRBD1 on 5 matching bases. Germline V lookup: CDR1 SGDLS, CDR2 YYNGEE. The CDR3 contains 16 residues. Trimming left V 3 bases short and J 4 bases short, with 19 bases between. The CDR3 protein is CASSAQGVLRGTEAFF. The DNA for the CDR3 is TGTGCCAGCAGCGCGCAGGGAGTCCTTAGGGGCACTGAAGCTTTCTTT.

V gene TRBV29-1 combines with J gene TRBJ2-2; D call uncertain. The CDR3 loop spans 15 amino acids. The germline gives CDR1 SQVTM, CDR2 ANQGSEA. V was trimmed by 6 bases and J by 0 bases, leaving 14 bases between them. The DNA for the CDR3 is TGCAGCGTATCTACGCAGGCTGCGAACACCGGGGAGCTGTTTTTT. This translates into CSVSTQAANTGELFF.

V and J are TRBV2 and TRBJ1-2; 7 bases are a match to TRBD1. The CDR3 has 13 residues. Germline V gives CDR1 SNHLY, CDR2 FYNNEI. V was clipped by 3 bases and J by 8 bases; unmatched bases: 6. The CDR3 here is CASSDVQGLGYTF. The CDR3 DNA reads TGTGCCAGCAGTGATGTACAGGGGTTAGGCTACACCTTC.

The chain couples TRBV11-2 to TRBJ2-1; 10 positions agree with TRBD2. J lost 6 bases, V lost 3 bases, and 2 bases had no gene match. CDR3 length: 14 residues. The germline V gene has CDR1 SGHAT and CDR2 FQNNGV. CDR3 coding DNA: TGTGCCAGCAGCTTGCTAGCGGGAGCCAATGAGCAGTTCTTC. Translated, it gives CASSLLAGANEQFF.

The chain carries TRBV6-1 and TRBJ1-3; D is ambiguous. CDR3 length: 15 amino acids. V was trimmed by 2 bases and J by 1 base, leaving 9 bases between them. Per germline, CDR1 MNHNS and CDR2 SASEGT. CDR3 sequence reads: CASSERVLSGNTIYF. In DNA, the CDR3 is TGTGCCAGCAGTGAAAGGGTCCTGTCTGGAAACACCATATATTTT.

This clone was detected once. The chain links TRBV12-5 to TRBJ2-1, with 12 nucleotides matching TRBD2. From germline, CDR1 is LGHNT and CDR2 FRNRAP. The V segment lost 1 base and the J segment 0 bases; nucleotides outside the gene matches: 7. The CDR3 length is 19 residues. The CDR3 protein is CASGLGGLAGFSSYNEQFF. The CDR3 region has the DNA TGTGCTAGTGGTTTGGGGGGACTAGCGGGCTTCAGCTCCTACAATGAGCAGTTCTTC.

CDR3 sequence (DNA): TGTGCCTGGAGTTCGACCCGGACATCCCTTAGCAATCAGCCCCAGCATTTT. It yields the protein CAWSSTRTSLSNQPQHF. This chain uses TRBV30 with TRBJ1-5, with a possible D match to TRBD1 (5 bases). Trimming pared 2 bases from V and 0 bases from J, leaving 17 bases between. The CDR3 length is 17 residues. From germline, CDR1 is GTSNPN and CDR2 SVGIG (reference sequence).